This T cell receptor (beta chain) originates from a study of T cell repertoires in cytomegalovirus infection (dated 2019 in TCRdb). Background for the entire study: Peptide stimulations targeted recently identified HLA-C-restricted CMV epitopes, whose presentation resists viral immunomodulation, together with well-studied HLA-B-restricted epitopes. Donor HLA type was relevant to the analysis, because carriage of CMV infection together with the matching HLA type was indicated by public TCR beta signatures.

Interpreted using the paper, the treatment or condition label stands for: in vitro stimulation with specific CMV peptide epitopes to enrich CMV-specific T cells. What the research found in general, with its limitations: Carriers of CMV infection plus the relevant HLA type were discriminated by the cumulative frequency of public TCR beta family members in the study cohort and in an independent roughly 370-donor cohort. In the ex vivo response, HLA-C-restricted CMV-specific TCR beta clonotypes were dominant, and in two of eight donors the single most frequent clonotype came from this HLA-C-restricted group.

Measured from the cysteine to the phenylalanine, the CDR3 is 16 residues long. Left in the record is the CDR3 DNA by itself, 48 bases read in frame from the first base. The germline V gene (reference sequence) provides CDR1 SEHNR and CDR2 FQNEAQ. V is cut back by 5 bases and J by 2 bases, with 6 bases in the junction unmatched. TCRdb shows the sequencer as Illumina HiSeq 1500. TCRdb reanalyzed the raw reads on its own, using fastp at Q25 for trimming and MiXCR for clone calling, and kept in-frame beta chains. All rows with the same CDR3 protein become a single entry with the most common DNA and genes. The sample data list approximately 770,000 distinct CDR3 sequences, and about 27% of these were observed just once. In total, the top ten clones hold roughly 13% of the sample. For this clonotype: Its antigen target is currently unknown. No qualities accompany the bases; no much larger clone lies one base away.

This sample comprised cultured CD8+ T cells from PBMCs, obtained from culture after CMV antigen stimulation. The TCR comes from a human donor in good health (CMV status not recorded). Some clones in this sample may be carry-over from other donors' samples. Recombination linked TRBV7-9 to TRBJ2-1, with 10 bases matching TRBD2. The DNA sequence reads TGTGCCAGCAGCCTAACTAGCGGGGCCCCCTACAATGAGCAGTTCTTC. Its protein reads: CASSLTSGAPYNEQFF.